This T cell receptor beta chain emerged from a study of T cells expressing NK-cell markers. Overall study context: TCR beta repertoires came from sorted CD3+CD56+NKG2C+, CD3+CD56+NKG2C- and CD3+CD56-NKG2C+ T cells. In the group of eight sequenced donors, seven were HCMV-seropositive and one was seronegative. Findings of the study overall: The same clonotypes also predominated in the CD3+CD56-NKG2C+ fraction of a few donors.

For this clonotype: Its antigen is not known.

A 5'RACE template switching approach incorporating UMIs was used to make TCR beta cDNA. TCRdb reprocessed the 5' RACE reads, keeping one entry per CDR3 protein, no DNA. This table holds 350,000 to 450,000 distinct CDR3 sequences. CDR3 length equals 16 residues. Germline CDR1 and CDR2: MNHEY and SVGAGI. The receptor was isolated from a man aged 18-75 years in good health. This chain joins TRBV6-5 and TRBJ2-3; checking the TCRdb D call of TRBD1 is not possible without DNA. What was sequenced was blood T cells: a sorted CD56 or NKG2C T cell subset, CD4+ or CD8+ T cells, or bulk PBMC T cells (not recorded which). CDR3 sequence: CASSYSPGQGADTQYF.